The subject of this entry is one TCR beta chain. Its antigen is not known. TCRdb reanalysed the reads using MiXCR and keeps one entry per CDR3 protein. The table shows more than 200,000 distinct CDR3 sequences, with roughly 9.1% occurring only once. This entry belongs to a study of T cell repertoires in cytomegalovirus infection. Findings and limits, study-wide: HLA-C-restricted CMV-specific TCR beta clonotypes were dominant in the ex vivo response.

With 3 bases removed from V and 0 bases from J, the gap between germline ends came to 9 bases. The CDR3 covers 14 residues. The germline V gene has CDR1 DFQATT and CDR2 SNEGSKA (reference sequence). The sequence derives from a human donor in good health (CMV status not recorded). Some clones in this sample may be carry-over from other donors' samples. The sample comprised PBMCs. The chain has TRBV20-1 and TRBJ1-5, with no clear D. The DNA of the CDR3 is TGCAGTGCTAGGGTCGGCCCTAGCAATCAGCCCCAGCATTTT. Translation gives CSARVGPSNQPQHF.